This entry lists 8 T cell receptor beta chains sequenced from one sample in a study of patients and donors after allogeneic stem cell transplantation (TCRdb year 2020). The library was made by RT-PCR. These reads were obtained on a NextSeq 550. TCRdb reprocessing: public reads trimmed at Q25 with fastp, clones called with MiXCR, in-frame beta chains kept. Every CDR3 protein is listed once, alongside the most common genes and DNA of its rows. The sample table holds hundreds of thousands of distinct CDR3 sequences, of which 16% were seen once. Clones ranked in the top ten supply 7.2% of the sample. Sequencing was carried out using blood, either unsorted or a sorted T cell fraction (not recorded which). The receptors stem from a human donor who was either an allogeneic HSCT recipient or a stem cell or donor lymphocyte infusion donor (not recorded which). It is not recorded whose cells these are; they may come from a transplant donor.

V gene TRBV9 combines with J gene TRBJ2-7; D may correspond to TRBD1 or TRBD2 (5 bases each). Trimming took 2 bases from V and 8 from J, leaving 11 bases between them. The CDR3 is 12 amino acids. Germline lookup yields CDR1 SGDLS and CDR2 YYNGEE. Here the CDR3 DNA reads TGTGCCAGCAGCGTGCGGGCGGACAAGCAGTACTTC. This translates into CASSVRADKQYF.

The chain combines TRBV3-1 with TRBJ2-1, with TRBD2 matching over 11 bases. J lost 5 bases, V lost 5 bases, and 5 bases had no gene match. Germline V gives CDR1 LGHDT, CDR2 YNNKEL (reference sequence). The CDR3 sequence is 15 residues long. The DNA for the CDR3 is TGTGCCAGCAGCTTGGGACTAGCGGTCCACAATGAGCAGTTCTTC. Amino acids: CASSLGLAVHNEQFF.

The chain is built from TRBV6-1 and TRBJ1-1; D uncertain. Germline CDR1 MNHNS, CDR2 SASEGT. CDR3 size: 10 residues. V was shortened by 8 bases and J by 3 bases, with 4 bases between the two germline ends. CDR3 in amino acids: CASLYTEAFF. The CDR3 nucleotides are TGTGCCAGCCTTTACACTGAAGCTTTCTTT.

This clonotype was counted only a few times. The chain links TRBV24-1 to TRBJ1-2, with D hard to call. The CDR3 is 12 residues long. Germline loops: CDR1 KGHDR, CDR2 SFDVKD. Trimming took 5 bases from V and 1 from J, leaving 4 bases between them. Here the CDR3 reads CATSADNYGYTF. The CDR3 coding sequence is TGTGCCACCAGTGCGGATAACTATGGCTACACCTTC.

The rearrangement joins TRBV20-1 to TRBJ1-1; no firm D call. CDR1 is DFQATT, CDR2 SNEGSKA, per germline (reference sequence). V was clipped by 3 bases and J by 9 bases, with 11 bases between them. The CDR3 runs to 11 residues. CDR3 region: CSASWEGKAFF. In DNA form, the CDR3 reads TGCAGTGCTAGTTGGGAAGGTAAAGCTTTCTTT.

This clonotype came up many times. The J gene is TRBJ2-3, the V gene TRBV15, with 12 nucleotides matching TRBD2. Germline lookup yields CDR1 LNHNV and CDR2 YYDKDF (reference sequence). V lost 0 bases and J lost 4; bases outside the gene matches: 5. The CDR3 extends over 17 amino acids. This chain's CDR3 is CATSRDFRLAGADTQYF. The CDR3 DNA reads as TGTGCCACCAGCAGAGATTTTCGACTAGCGGGAGCAGATACGCAGTATTTT.

The gene calls are TRBV5-1 and TRBJ1-6, with 8 bases matching TRBD1. Losses at the gene ends were 0 bases for V and 9 bases for J; bases not matched to a gene: 8. The CDR3 covers 16 residues. Germline-derived CDR1 and CDR2 are SGHRS and YFSETQ. CDR3 in amino acids: CASSLEPGGMGSPLHF. The CDR3 DNA is TGCGCCAGCAGCTTGGAACCAGGGGGCATGGGTTCACCCCTCCACTTT. Looking up the rest from reference TRBV5-1 and TRBJ1-6 gives the full variable domain: KAGVTQTPRYLIKTRGQQVTLSCSPISGHRSVSWYQQTPGQGLQFLFEYFSETQRNKGNFPGRFSGRQFSNSRSEMNVSTLELGDSALYLCASSLEPGGMGSPLHFGNGTRLTVT.

V usage is TRBV11-2 and J usage is TRBJ1-2; maybe TRBD1 (6 bases). This CDR3 contains 15 residues. V lost 5 bases and J 0 bases, leaving 13 bases between the germline ends. Germline loops: CDR1 SGHAT, CDR2 FQNNGV. The CDR3 protein is CASSRTGTTNYGYTF. Here the CDR3 DNA reads TGTGCCAGCAGCCGTACCGGGACAACTAACTATGGCTACACCTTC.